The next 9 T cell receptor beta chains were all read from a single sample in a study of spatial heterogeneity in lung cancer. TCRdb redid the calling of the 5' RACE reads with MiXCR, one entry per CDR3 protein. Found here are around 4,800 distinct CDR3 sequences, over 7.5% of them singletons; the top ten hold around a third. Findings and limits, study-wide: In tumors, expanded intratumoral alpha and beta TCR counts tracked mutation counts.

Time point denoted: sample taken at primary tumor resection. The antigens for these receptors are not known. The sequences come from lung tumor tissue, collected at surgery. These receptor sequences come from a male donor with early-stage non-small cell lung cancer.

This clonotype was counted at least ten times. V usage is TRBV6-5 and J usage is TRBJ2-7, with TRBD1 as a possible D gene (6 bases). This CDR3 has 15 amino acids. V dropped 7 bases and J dropped 4 bases, with 20 bases sitting between them. Germline lookup yields CDR1 MNHEY and CDR2 SVGAGI. The CDR3 DNA is TGTGCCAGCATCCAAGCAACAGGGCTAGCTTACGAGCAGTACTTC. Amino acid sequence: CASIQATGLAYEQYF.

This clonotype is classed as medium-sized. This chain uses TRBV28 with TRBJ1-4, with 8 bases lining up with TRBD1. The germline gives CDR1 MDHEN, CDR2 SYDVKM. Trimming took 2 bases from V and 8 from J; bases not matched to a gene: 7. This CDR3 spans 15 amino acids. In nucleotides, the CDR3 is TGTGCCAGCAGTTTAGTTGGACAGGGAAAGGAAAAACTGTTTTTT. Residues: CASSLVGQGKEKLFF.

Relative to its sample, this clonotype is medium-sized. The chain employs TRBV6-6 and TRBJ2-7, with D hard to call. CDR3 size: 19 residues. The germline V gene has CDR1 MNHNY and CDR2 SVGAGI (reference sequence). V dropped 0 bases and J dropped 2 bases, with 23 bases sitting between them. The CDR3 coding sequence is TGTGCCAGCAGTTACTCGAGGAGTGGGTTAGGGATGTCGGCCTACGAGCAGTACTTC. Translated, it gives CASSYSRSGLGMSAYEQYF.

This clonotype was picked up many times. The chain carries TRBV9 and TRBJ1-5, with 9 bases that match TRBD1. Germline V gives CDR1 SGDLS, CDR2 YYNGEE. CDR3 size: 15 residues. V was clipped by 5 bases and J by 0 bases; unmatched bases: 3. CDR3: CASRGQGDSNQPQHF. CDR3 DNA: TGTGCCAGCAGGGGACAGGGAGATAGCAATCAGCCCCAGCATTTT.

This chain joins TRBV4-1 and TRBJ1-2, with unresolved D. CDR1 and CDR2 (germline): MGHRA, YSYEKL. This CDR3 comprises 15 residues. Trimming left V 1 base short and J 5 bases short, with 14 bases between. The CDR3 here is CASSQVGPGIYGYTF. The DNA of the CDR3 is TGCGCCAGCAGCCAAGTGGGCCCGGGTATTTATGGCTACACCTTC.

In its sample, this clonotype was seen many times. The chain uses TRBV6-1 and TRBJ1-1; 7 bases are shared with TRBD1. Trimming took 2 bases from V and 5 from J; bases not matched to a gene: 2. The germline gives CDR1 MNHNS, CDR2 SASEGT. The CDR3 totals 13 residues. The CDR3 sequence: CASSEQGGTEAFF. CDR3 DNA: TGTGCCAGCAGTGAACAGGGGGGAACTGAAGCTTTCTTT.

Only a few counts were recorded for this clonotype. This rearrangement joins TRBV9 to TRBJ1-6; no clear D gene. Deletions cut 0 bases from V and 10 bases from J, with 8 bases between. This CDR3 is built from 13 residues. Germline CDR1 reads SGDLS; CDR2 reads YYNGEE. CDR3 protein: CASSVDDESPLHF. CDR3 bases: TGTGCCAGCAGCGTAGATGACGAATCACCCCTCCACTTT.

This clonotype appeared many times. The rearrangement links TRBV2 to TRBJ2-4, with D tentatively TRBD1 or TRBD2 (5 bases each). V dropped 6 bases and J dropped 5 bases, with 11 bases sitting between them. Germline CDR1 SNHLY, CDR2 FYNNEI. The length of the CDR3 is 13 residues. CDR3: CASRGDGENIQYF. CDR3 nucleotide sequence: TGTGCCAGCAGGGGGGACGGAGAAAACATTCAGTACTTC.

This clonotype is labeled as medium-sized. The chain has TRBV20-1 and TRBJ2-3; TRBD2 matches at 9 bases. CDR3 length equals 15 residues. The V gene's germline CDR1 is DFQATT and CDR2 SNEGSKA (reference sequence). J was trimmed by 2 bases and V by 3 bases; bases with no gene match: 6. The CDR3 protein is CSARLAGPTTDTQYF. CDR3 coding DNA: TGCAGTGCTAGGCTAGCGGGACCTACCACAGATACGCAGTATTTT.